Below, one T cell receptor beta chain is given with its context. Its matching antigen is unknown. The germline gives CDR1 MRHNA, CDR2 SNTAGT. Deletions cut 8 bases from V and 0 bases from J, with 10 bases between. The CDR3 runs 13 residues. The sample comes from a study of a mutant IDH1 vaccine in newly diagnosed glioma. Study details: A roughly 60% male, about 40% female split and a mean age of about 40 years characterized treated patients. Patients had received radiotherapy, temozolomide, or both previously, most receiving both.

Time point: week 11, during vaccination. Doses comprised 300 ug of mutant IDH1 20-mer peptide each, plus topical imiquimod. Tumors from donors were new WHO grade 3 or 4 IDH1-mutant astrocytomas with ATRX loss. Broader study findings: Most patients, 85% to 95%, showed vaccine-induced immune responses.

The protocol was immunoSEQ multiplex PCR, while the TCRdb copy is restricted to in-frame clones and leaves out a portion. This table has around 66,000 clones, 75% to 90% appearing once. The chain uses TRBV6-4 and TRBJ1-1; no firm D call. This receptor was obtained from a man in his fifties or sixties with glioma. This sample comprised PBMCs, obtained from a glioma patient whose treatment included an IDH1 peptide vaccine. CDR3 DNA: TGTGCCAGCGGACGAGGTCTGAACACTGAAGCTTTCTTT. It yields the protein CASGRGLNTEAFF.